These 10 T cell receptor beta chains share one sample of origin, sequenced in a study of CD8+ T cells in alopecia areata. cDNA reverse transcribed from extracted RNA served as the sequencing template. This table comes from immunoSEQ multiplex PCR, and its TCRdb copy is limited to in-frame clones, with some not included. The table records some 240,000 clones, about 58% of them present only once. The treatment here: oral pan-JAK inhibitor, 5-10 mg twice daily. The sequences come from CD4+ T cells sorted from blood, collected at week 4, from a patient treated with tofacitinib. These receptor sequences come from a human donor with alopecia areata.

This clone was counted between two and nine times. V usage is TRBV14 and J usage is TRBJ1-2, with D possibly matching TRBD1 (6 bases). This CDR3 is built from 16 residues. V lost 0 bases and J 7 bases, leaving 18 bases between the germline ends. The germline V gene has CDR1 SGHDN and CDR2 FVKESK. This CDR3 is CASSQERDIRVGGYTF. DNA for the CDR3: TGTGCCAGCAGCCAAGAGAGGGACATCCGGGTAGGTGGCTACACCTTC. The full variable domain, in which reference TRBV14 and TRBJ1-2 provide the parts outside the CDR3, is EAGVTQFPSHSVIEKGQTVTLRCDPISGHDNLYWYRRVMGKEIKFLLHFVKESKQDESGMPNNRFLAERTGGTYSTLKVQPAELEDSGVYFCASSQERDIRVGGYTFGSGTRLTVV.

This clone has only a few counts. This chain links TRBV7-2 with TRBJ1-1; D gene unclear. This CDR3 region has 14 residues. CDR1 and CDR2 from the germline V gene are SGHTA and FQGNSA. The V end was cut by 6 bases, the J end by 2 bases, with 13 bases between. CDR3 amino acids: CASSYAGPNTEAFF. The DNA for the CDR3 is TGTGCCAGCAGTTATGCCGGGCCCAACACTGAAGCTTTCTTT.

CDR3 residues: CSVEAGVWETQYF. CDR3 coding DNA: TGCAGCGTTGAGGCAGGGGTTTGGGAGACCCAGTACTTC. The gene calls are TRBV29-1 and TRBJ2-5; maybe TRBD1 (6 bases). The CDR3 consists of 13 residues. Between the trimmed V and J ends, which lost 3 bases and 5 bases, there was a span of 13 bases. Germline V gene sequence: CDR1 SQVTM, CDR2 ANQGSEA.

This clone was detected once. V and J are TRBV6-5 and TRBJ2-2; a possible D gene is TRBD2 (6 bases). Trimming took 4 bases from V and 5 from J, leaving 17 bases between them. Germline CDR1 MNHEY, CDR2 SVGAGI. The CDR3 extends over 16 amino acids. The CDR3 DNA sequence: TGTGCCAGCAGTTCCCCCGGAGGGGTGAGAACCGGGGAGCTGTTTTTT. It encodes CASSSPGGVRTGELFF.

V is TRBV9 and J is TRBJ2-1, with D unresolved. Trimming removed 0 bases from V and 4 bases from J, with 8 bases in between. Germline-derived CDR1 and CDR2 are SGDLS and YYNGEE. The CDR3 loop spans 14 amino acids. The CDR3 sequence is CASSVGSTYNEQFF. In nucleotides, the CDR3 is TGTGCCAGCAGCGTAGGGAGCACTTACAATGAGCAGTTCTTC.

This chain uses TRBV10-3 with TRBJ1-5, with D uncertain. Germline V gives CDR1 ENHRY, CDR2 SYGVKD. V lost 0 bases and J 5 bases, leaving 5 bases between the germline ends. The CDR3 has 13 residues. The CDR3 protein is CAISESGDQPQHF. Written as DNA, the CDR3 is TGTGCCATCAGTGAGTCTGGGGATCAGCCCCAGCATTTT.

This clone has ten or more counts. The rearrangement links TRBV2 to TRBJ2-6; weak D call: TRBD1 (6 bases). CDR3 size: 19 residues. V was pared by 3 bases and J by 4 bases, with 22 bases between. The V gene's germline CDR1 is SNHLY and CDR2 FYNNEI. The CDR3 sequence is CASSDDGQQPLKGANVLTF. The CDR3 DNA reads TGTGCCAGCAGTGATGACGGACAGCAACCTCTGAAGGGGGCCAACGTCCTGACTTTC.

DNA for the CDR3: TGTGCCAGCACTCCCCGAACTTATAGCAATCAGCCCCAGCATTTT. This encodes CASTPRTYSNQPQHF. The chain carries TRBV28 and TRBJ1-5; D gene unclear. The CDR3 is 15 amino acids. The V gene lost 7 bases and the J gene lost 0 bases, with 13 bases spanning the gap. The V gene's germline CDR1 is MDHEN and CDR2 SYDVKM.

J is TRBJ2-5 and V is TRBV29-1, with 9 positions matching TRBD1. The ends lost 8 bases at V and 1 base at J; junction bases unmatched: 11. This CDR3 has 15 residues. CDR1 is SQVTM and CDR2 is ANQGSEA in the germline V gene. The CDR3 sequence: CSSMDTGGIQETQYF. The CDR3 coding sequence is TGCAGCTCCATGGACACAGGGGGCATCCAAGAGACCCAGTACTTC.

This chain uses TRBV7-3 with TRBJ2-7; 10 bases are a match to TRBD1. The V gene end was trimmed by 5 bases and the J gene end by 2 bases; junction bases not matched to a gene: 3. Germline CDR1 is SGHTA and CDR2 is FQGTGA. The CDR3 sequence is 14 residues long. In nucleotides, the CDR3 is TGTGCCAGCAGCCCCGGACAGGGGGCCTACGAGCAGTACTTC. It specifies CASSPGQGAYEQYF.